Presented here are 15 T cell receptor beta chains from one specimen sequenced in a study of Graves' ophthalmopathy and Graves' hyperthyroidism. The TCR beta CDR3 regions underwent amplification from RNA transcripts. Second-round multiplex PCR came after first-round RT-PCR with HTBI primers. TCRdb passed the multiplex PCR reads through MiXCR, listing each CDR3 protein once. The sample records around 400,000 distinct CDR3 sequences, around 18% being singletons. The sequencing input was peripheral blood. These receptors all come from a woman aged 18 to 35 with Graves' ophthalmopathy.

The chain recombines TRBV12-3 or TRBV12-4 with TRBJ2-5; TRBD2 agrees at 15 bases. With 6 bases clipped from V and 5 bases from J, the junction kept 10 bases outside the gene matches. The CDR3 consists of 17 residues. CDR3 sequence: CASSPGLAGGPWETQYF. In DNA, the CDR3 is TGTGCCAGCAGCCCTGGACTAGCGGGAGGGCCTTGGGAGACCCAGTACTTC.

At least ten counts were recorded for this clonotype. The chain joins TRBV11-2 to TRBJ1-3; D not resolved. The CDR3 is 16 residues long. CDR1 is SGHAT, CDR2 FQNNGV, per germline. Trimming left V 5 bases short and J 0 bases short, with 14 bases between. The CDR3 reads CASSQRVVFSGNTIYF. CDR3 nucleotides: TGTGCCAGCAGCCAAAGGGTTGTCTTCTCTGGAAACACCATATATTTT.

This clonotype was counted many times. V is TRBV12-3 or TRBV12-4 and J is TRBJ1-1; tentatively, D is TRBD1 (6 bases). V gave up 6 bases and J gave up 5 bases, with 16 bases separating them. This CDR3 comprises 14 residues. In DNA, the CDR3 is TGTGCCAGCAGGGGGAGCGGGGGCAGGACTGAAGCTTTCTTT. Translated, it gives CASRGSGGRTEAFF.

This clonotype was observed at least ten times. CDR3 DNA sequence: TGTGCCAGCAGCTACGTGGTATACGAGCAGTACTTC. This gives the protein CASSYVVYEQYF. The V gene is TRBV6-2 or TRBV6-3, the J gene TRBJ2-7, with D unclear. V shed 6 bases and J shed 4 bases, with 10 bases lying between them. CDR3 length: 12 residues. Germline values: CDR1 MNHEY, CDR2 SVGEGT.

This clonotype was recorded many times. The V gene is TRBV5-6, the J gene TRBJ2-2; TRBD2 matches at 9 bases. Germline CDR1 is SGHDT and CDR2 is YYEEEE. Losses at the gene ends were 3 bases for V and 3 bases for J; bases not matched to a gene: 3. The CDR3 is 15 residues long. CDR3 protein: CASSSGTSYTGELFF. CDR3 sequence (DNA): TGTGCCAGCAGCTCAGGGACTAGCTACACCGGGGAGCTGTTTTTT.

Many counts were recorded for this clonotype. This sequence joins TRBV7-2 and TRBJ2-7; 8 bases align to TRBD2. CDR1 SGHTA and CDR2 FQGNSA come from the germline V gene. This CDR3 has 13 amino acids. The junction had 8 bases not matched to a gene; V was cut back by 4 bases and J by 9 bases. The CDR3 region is CASSSGGGWSQYF. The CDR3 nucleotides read TGTGCCAGCAGCTCCGGGGGGGGCTGGTCGCAGTACTTC.

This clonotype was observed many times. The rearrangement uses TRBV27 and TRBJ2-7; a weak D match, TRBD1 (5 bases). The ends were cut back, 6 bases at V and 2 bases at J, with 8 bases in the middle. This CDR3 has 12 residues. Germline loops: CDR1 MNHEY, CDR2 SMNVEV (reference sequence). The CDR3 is CASRAGPYEQYF. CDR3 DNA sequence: TGTGCCAGCAGAGCAGGGCCCTACGAGCAGTACTTC.

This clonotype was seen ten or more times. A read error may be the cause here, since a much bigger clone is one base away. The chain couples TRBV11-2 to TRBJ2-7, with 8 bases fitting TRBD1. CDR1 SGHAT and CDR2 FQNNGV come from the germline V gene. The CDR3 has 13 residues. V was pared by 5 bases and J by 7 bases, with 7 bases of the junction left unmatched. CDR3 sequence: CASSPDRAAEQYF. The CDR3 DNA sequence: TGTGCCAGCAGCCCGGACAGGGCGGCGGAGCAGTACTTC.

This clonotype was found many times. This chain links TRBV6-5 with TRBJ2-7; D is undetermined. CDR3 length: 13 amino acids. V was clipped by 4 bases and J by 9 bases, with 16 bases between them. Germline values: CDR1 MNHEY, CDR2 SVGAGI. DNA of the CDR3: TGTGCCAGCAGTTCCCCATCGAAGAAAGGGCAGTACTTC. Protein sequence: CASSSPSKKGQYF.

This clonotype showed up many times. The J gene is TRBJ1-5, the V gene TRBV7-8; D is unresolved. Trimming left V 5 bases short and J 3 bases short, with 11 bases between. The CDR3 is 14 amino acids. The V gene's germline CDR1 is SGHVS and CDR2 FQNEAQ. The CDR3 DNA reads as TGTGCCAGCAGCGCCAGGTTTGACAATCAGCCCCAGCATTTT. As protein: CASSARFDNQPQHF.

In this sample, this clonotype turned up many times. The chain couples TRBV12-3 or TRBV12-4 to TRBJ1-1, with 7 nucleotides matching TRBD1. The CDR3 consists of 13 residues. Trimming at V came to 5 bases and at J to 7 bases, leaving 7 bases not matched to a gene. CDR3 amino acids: CASSLNQGVEAFF. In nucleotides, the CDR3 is TGTGCCAGCAGTCTCAACCAGGGGGTTGAAGCTTTCTTT.

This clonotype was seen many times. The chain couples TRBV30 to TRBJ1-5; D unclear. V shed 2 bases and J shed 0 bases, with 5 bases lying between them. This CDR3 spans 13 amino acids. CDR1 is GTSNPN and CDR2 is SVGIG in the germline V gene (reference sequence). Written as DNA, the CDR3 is TGTGCCTGGAGTCTCTATAGCAATCAGCCCCAGCATTTT. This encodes CAWSLYSNQPQHF.

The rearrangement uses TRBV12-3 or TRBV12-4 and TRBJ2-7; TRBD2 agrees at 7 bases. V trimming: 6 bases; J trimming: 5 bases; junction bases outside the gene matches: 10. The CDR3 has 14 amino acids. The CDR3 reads CASSKRWGLNEQYF. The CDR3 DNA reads TGTGCCAGCAGCAAACGGTGGGGACTAAACGAGCAGTACTTC.

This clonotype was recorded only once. The CDR3 loop is CASSLEGLAGRRGQYF. CDR3 bases: TGTGCCAGCAGCTTAGAGGGACTAGCGGGACGTCGGGGGCAGTACTTC. The V gene is TRBV11-2, the J gene TRBJ2-7, with TRBD2 matching 13 bases. CDR1 is SGHAT and CDR2 is FQNNGV in the germline V gene. The CDR3 sequence is 16 residues long. V gave up 0 bases and J gave up 9 bases; unmatched junction bases: 8.

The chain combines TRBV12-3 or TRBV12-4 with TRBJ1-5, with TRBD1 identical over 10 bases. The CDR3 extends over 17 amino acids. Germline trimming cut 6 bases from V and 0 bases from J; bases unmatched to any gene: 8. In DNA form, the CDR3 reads TGTGCCAGCAGGGGGACAGGGGCGTTGTATAGCAATCAGCCCCAGCATTTT. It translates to CASRGTGALYSNQPQHF.